Presented here are 8 T cell receptor beta chains from one specimen sequenced in a study of early T cells in non-severe SARS-CoV-2 infection. Each CDR3 protein gets one entry after TCRdb re-called the 5' RACE reads with MiXCR. The sample consists of about 61,000 distinct CDR3 sequences, approximately 12% of them appearing once. The sample consisted of whole blood, taken at baseline. Receptors originate from an adult who was a healthcare worker with PCR-confirmed SARS-CoV-2 infection or an uninfected control (not recorded which). The donor label of this sample is uncertain.

This clonotype appeared a few times. The gene calls are TRBV12-3 or TRBV12-4 and TRBJ1-2, with 10 bases matching TRBD1. CDR3 size: 18 residues. The trim removed 4 bases at V and 0 bases at J, leaving 11 bases unmatched. The DNA of the CDR3 is TGTGCCAGCAGTTCAACCCCCGGGACAGGGGCAGCTAACTATGGCTACACCTTC. Protein sequence: CASSSTPGTGAANYGYTF.

There are a few counts of this clonotype. The CDR3 DNA sequence: TGTGCCAGCTCACCTGAACAGTACAATGAGCAGTTCTTC. Translating gives CASSPEQYNEQFF. The chain uses TRBV18 and TRBJ2-1; D is ambiguous. The CDR3 spans 13 residues. With 3 bases removed from V and 4 bases from J, the gap between germline ends came to 7 bases. The germline V gene encodes CDR1 KGHSH and CDR2 LQKENI.

The CDR3 coding sequence is TGCGCCAGCAGCCAAGCGGGGGTAGCGTACAATGAGCAGTTCTTC. Amino acid sequence: CASSQAGVAYNEQFF. The chain employs TRBV5-1 and TRBJ2-1, with 8 bases lining up with TRBD2. Trimming removed 4 bases from V and 4 bases from J; junction bases left unmatched: 7. CDR3 length: 15 residues. CDR1 is SGHRS and CDR2 is YFSETQ in the germline V gene.

A few counts support this clonotype. The rearrangement joins TRBV5-1 to TRBJ1-1; D is unclear. Trimming took off 7 bases at V and 0 bases at J, with 10 bases between the two ends. The CDR3 totals 13 residues. Per germline, CDR1 SGHRS and CDR2 YFSETQ. In DNA form, the CDR3 reads TGCGCCAGCTTTGAGGGAATGAACACTGAAGCTTTCTTT. Its protein product is CASFEGMNTEAFF.

This clonotype was observed a few times. The rearrangement joins TRBV6-1 to TRBJ2-7; tentative D call: TRBD1 (6 bases). The CDR3 covers 13 residues. Germline lookup yields CDR1 MNHNS and CDR2 SASEGT. The V end was cut by 5 bases, the J end by 2 bases, with 10 bases between. This CDR3 reads CASSRTGPYEQYV. CDR3 in DNA: TGTGCCAGCAGTCGCACAGGGCCCTACGAGCAGTACGTC.

This clonotype was observed a few times. V is TRBV11-2 and J is TRBJ2-1; TRBD2 matches at 13 bases. This CDR3 has 19 residues. V lost 1 base, J lost 0 bases, and 6 bases stayed unmatched. Germline CDR1 reads SGHAT; CDR2 reads FQNNGV. CDR3 DNA: TGTGCCAGCAGCTTAGTAGGGACTAGCGGGGAGAGCTCCTACAATGAGCAGTTCTTC. Translated: CASSLVGTSGESSYNEQFF.

The CDR3 coding sequence is TGTGCCAGCAGTTTGGTCGCTGGGAATGAGCAGTTCTTC. Residues: CASSLVAGNEQFF. J is TRBJ2-1 and V is TRBV27; D not resolved. CDR3 length equals 13 residues. V was cut by 3 bases and J by 7 bases, with 10 bases left in between. The V gene's germline CDR1 is MNHEY and CDR2 SMNVEV (reference sequence).

The CDR3: CASSPARTHNEQFF. CDR3 nucleotide sequence: TGTGCCAGCAGTCCAGCTCGAACCCACAATGAGCAGTTCTTC. The V gene is TRBV27, the J gene TRBJ2-1; no firm D call. Trimming left V 5 bases short and J 5 bases short, with 13 bases between. This CDR3 has 14 amino acids. CDR1 and CDR2 from the germline V gene are MNHEY and SMNVEV (reference sequence).